What follows are 20 T cell receptor beta chains derived from one specimen sequenced in a study of shared clonotypes between healthy human individuals. Only in-frame clones appear in the TCRdb table, and some are missing; sequencing was by immunoSEQ multiplex PCR. The sample yields around 1,100,000 clones, roughly 80% seen once. Sequencing was carried out using memory CD4+ T cells from PBMCs. Subset defined: CD45RA-negative fraction. These TCRs come from a man between 18 and 35 years old in good health. Some clones in this sample may be carry-over from other donors' samples.

The gene calls are TRBV28 and TRBJ2-7, with D maybe TRBD1 (5 bases). Germline V gives CDR1 MDHEN, CDR2 SYDVKM. This CDR3 comprises 14 residues. V was pared by 5 bases and J by 2 bases, with 13 bases between. The CDR3 is CASSVQGSTYEQYF. The DNA for the CDR3 is TGTGCCAGCAGTGTTCAGGGCTCGACCTACGAGCAGTACTTC. The variable domain in full, with the rest retrieved from reference TRBV28 and TRBJ2-7, is DVKVTQSSRYLVKRTGEKVFLECVQDMDHENMFWYRQDPGLGLRLIYFSYDVKMKEKGDIPEGYSVSREKKERFSLILESASTNQTSMYLCASSVQGSTYEQYFGPGTRLTVT.

V usage is TRBV10-3 and J usage is TRBJ2-5; possibly TRBD2 for D (7 bases). CDR1 is ENHRY and CDR2 is SYGVKD in the germline V gene. The CDR3 has 15 residues. Trimming cost V 4 bases and J 5 bases, with 17 bases left between them. The CDR3 loop reads CAISGPGGGGETQYF. In nucleotides, the CDR3 is TGTGCCATCAGTGGCCCGGGGGGCGGCGGGGAGACCCAGTACTTC.

The genes are TRBV4-2 and TRBJ1-2; 8 bases align to TRBD1. J lost 8 bases, V lost 0 bases, and 17 bases had no gene match. Germline-derived CDR1 and CDR2 are LGHNA and YNFKEQ. This CDR3 has 18 amino acids. The CDR3 loop is CASSQDETGAGGSRGYTF. CDR3 in DNA: TGTGCCAGCAGCCAAGATGAAACGGGGGCAGGGGGCTCGAGGGGCTACACCTTC.

The chain couples TRBV7-9 to TRBJ2-1; 7 nucleotides align to TRBD2. J lost 10 bases, V lost 2 bases, and 8 bases had no gene match. Germline lookup yields CDR1 SEHNR and CDR2 FQNEAQ (reference sequence). This CDR3 is built from 14 residues. The CDR3 bases are TGTGCCAGCAGCTTAATTGCGGGAGTTCCGGAGCAGTTCTTC. Residues: CASSLIAGVPEQFF. Full variable domain (outside the CDR3, taken from reference TRBV7-9 and TRBJ2-1): DTGVSQNPRHKITKRGQNVTFRCDPISEHNRLYWYRQTLGQGPEFLTYFQNEAQLEKSRLLSDRFSAERPKGSFSTLEIQRTEQGDSAMYLCASSLIAGVPEQFFGPGTRLTVL.

This chain links TRBV10-3 with TRBJ1-6; unclear D gene. Trimming pared 6 bases from V and 7 bases from J, leaving 7 bases between. Germline assignment: CDR1 ENHRY and CDR2 SYGVKD. The length of the CDR3 is 12 residues. The CDR3: CAIRTDNSPLHF. The DNA of the CDR3 is TGTGCCATCAGGACGGACAATTCACCCCTCCACTTT.

Only one count was recorded for this clone. The rearrangement uses TRBV6-1 and TRBJ2-3; no definite D call. V was cut by 6 bases and J by 6 bases, with 7 bases left in between. The CDR3 contains 11 residues. Germline V gene data show CDR1 as MNHNS and CDR2 as SASEGT. As DNA, the CDR3 is TGTGCCAGCAGCGTACGGGATACGCAGTATTTT. Residues: CASSVRDTQYF.

This chain joins TRBV10-3 and TRBJ2-1; TRBD1 matches 8 bases. V gave up 11 bases and J gave up 6 bases; unmatched junction bases: 15. Germline assignment: CDR1 ENHRY and CDR2 SYGVKD. The CDR3 spans 15 residues. The DNA for the CDR3 is TGTGCCGGCGGAAGGGGGGACAGGAATGCCAATGAGCAGTTCTTC. Translation: CAGGRGDRNANEQFF.

The chain joins TRBV4-3 to TRBJ2-7; a possible D gene is TRBD2 (5 bases). The CDR3 has 15 residues. Trimming shortened V by 4 bases and J by 6 bases, and 19 bases separated the two germline ends. CDR1 LGHNA and CDR2 YSLEER come from the germline V gene. Here the CDR3 DNA reads TGCGCCAGCAGCCTGGGGAGCCCTTCGGGGAGCGAGCAGTACTTC. Translation: CASSLGSPSGSEQYF.

The rearrangement joins TRBV5-1 to TRBJ2-5; no definite D call. This CDR3 has 17 residues. Germline-derived CDR1 and CDR2 are SGHRS and YFSETQ. Trimming pared 0 bases from V and 4 bases from J, leaving 19 bases between. The CDR3: CASSLAPGIFIGETQYF. The CDR3 bases are TGCGCCAGCAGCTTGGCCCCTGGGATTTTCATCGGAGAGACCCAGTACTTC.

The chain uses TRBV15 and TRBJ2-5; D call uncertain. V shed 1 base and J shed 5 bases, with 8 bases lying between them. Per germline, CDR1 LNHNV and CDR2 YYDKDF (reference sequence). The CDR3 length is 13 residues. The DNA of the CDR3 is TGTGCCACCAGCAGAGGTCGAAAGGAGACCCAGTACTTC. Protein sequence: CATSRGRKETQYF.

The rearrangement uses TRBV18 and TRBJ2-7; D is ambiguous. The V gene lost 4 bases and the J gene lost 4 bases, with 11 bases spanning the gap. The CDR3 totals 13 residues. From germline, CDR1 is KGHSH and CDR2 LQKENI. CDR3 amino acids: CASSLDHLYEQYF. CDR3 sequence (DNA): TGTGCCAGCTCACTAGACCACCTTTACGAGCAGTACTTC.

The chain has TRBV5-5 and TRBJ2-7; D is possibly TRBD2 (6 bases). The V end was cut by 1 base, the J end by 4 bases, with 15 bases between. Per germline, CDR1 SGHKS and CDR2 YYEKEE (reference sequence). This CDR3 is built from 15 residues. The CDR3 region is CASSLQVGGVYEQYF. In nucleotides, the CDR3 is TGTGCCAGCAGCTTGCAGGTGGGCGGGGTGTACGAGCAGTACTTC.

The chain recombines TRBV18 with TRBJ1-5; 7 bases fit TRBD1. The trim removed 3 bases at V and 4 bases at J, leaving 6 bases unmatched. The CDR3 sequence is 15 residues long. Germline CDR1 reads KGHSH; CDR2 reads LQKENI. DNA of the CDR3: TGTGCCAGCTCACCGAGTAGGGGGCATAATCAGCCCCAGCATTTT. Encoded protein: CASSPSRGHNQPQHF.

V usage is TRBV6-5 and J usage is TRBJ2-7; a possible D gene is TRBD2 (5 bases). Germline-derived CDR1 and CDR2 are MNHEY and SVGAGI. The V end was cut by 0 bases, the J end by 5 bases, with 17 bases between. This CDR3 region has 16 residues. The CDR3 DNA follows: TGTGCCAGCAGTTACTCCGCGGCTAGCTTGAACCACGAGCAGTACTTC. Amino acids: CASSYSAASLNHEQYF.

This chain links TRBV4-1 with TRBJ1-3; the D gene is possibly TRBD1 (6 bases). The CDR3 contains 14 residues. The germline CDR1 and CDR2 sequences are MGHRA and YSYEKL. The germline V and J ends were trimmed by 2 bases and 4 bases, with 9 bases remaining between them. As DNA, the CDR3 is TGCGCCAGCAGCCAATCAGGGACAGGAAACACCATATATTTT. It translates to CASSQSGTGNTIYF.

The chain carries TRBV5-4 and TRBJ2-7, with 8 bases identical to TRBD1. This CDR3 has 16 residues. V shed 4 bases, J shed 4 bases, and the junction held 13 bases outside the gene matches. Germline V gene lookup returns CDR1 SGHNT and CDR2 YYREEE (reference sequence). The CDR3 is CASSPTGERAKYEQYF. In DNA, the CDR3 is TGTGCCAGCAGCCCGACAGGGGAGAGGGCGAAGTACGAGCAGTACTTC.

V gene TRBV9 combines with J gene TRBJ2-1; D tentatively reads TRBD1 or TRBD2 (5 bases each). The CDR3 extends over 13 amino acids. Germline V CDR1 and CDR2: SGDLS, YYNGEE. Trimming pared 6 bases from V and 2 bases from J, leaving 9 bases between. CDR3 in DNA: TGTGCCAGCAACCGGGACGCCTACAATGAGCAGTTCTTC. Its translation: CASNRDAYNEQFF.

The chain combines TRBV27 with TRBJ1-5; a possible D gene is TRBD1 (5 bases). Germline V gene sequence: CDR1 MNHEY, CDR2 SMNVEV (reference sequence). The CDR3 totals 15 residues. The V end lost 3 bases, the J end lost 2 bases, and 11 bases lay between the germline ends. This CDR3 is CASSFWDGRNQPQHF. CDR3 DNA: TGTGCCAGCAGTTTCTGGGACGGCCGCAATCAGCCCCAGCATTTT.

This clone was seen once. V and J are TRBV19 and TRBJ2-7, with 8 bases that match TRBD1. CDR3 length equals 13 residues. Germline CDR1 reads LNHDA; CDR2 reads SQIVND (reference sequence). Losses at the gene ends were 5 bases for V and 5 bases for J; bases not matched to a gene: 5. CDR3 loop: CASSGQGSHEQYF. The DNA of the CDR3 is TGTGCCAGTAGTGGACAGGGTTCCCACGAGCAGTACTTC.

The chain combines TRBV18 with TRBJ1-4; perhaps TRBD1 as D (5 bases). V was clipped by 6 bases and J by 0 bases, with 14 bases between them. Looked up from germline, CDR1 is KGHSH and CDR2 is LQKENI. This CDR3 is 16 amino acids long. The DNA for the CDR3 is TGTGCCAGCTCGTCCGGGACGGCTGCAACTAATGAAAAACTGTTTTTT. Protein: CASSSGTAATNEKLFF.